This T cell receptor beta chain was sequenced for a study of T-cell reconstitution after alpha-beta-depleted transplantation in children. A library of TCRbeta sequences, prepared with unique molecular identifiers, was generated. TCRdb called the PCR reads again in MiXCR, with one record for every CDR3 protein. The sample shows 130,000 to 150,000 distinct CDR3 sequences, around 9% of them seen only once. Per germline, CDR1 DFQATT and CDR2 SNEGSKA (reference sequence). The CDR3 totals 15 residues. V lost 5 bases to trimming and J lost 4 bases, with 18 bases between them. This clonotype was picked up a small number of times. Its antigen remains unidentified. General observations from the study: Most T-cell counts and diversity one year after the transplant came from T cells that were newly produced. By about two months after transplant, alpha-beta T cells reportedly arose from several hundred graft clones that had expanded. Day-60 TCRbeta diversity that was high in some patients was derived from surviving recipient T cells and thymic progenitors.

Sequences were derived from PBMCs, mostly from graft donor cells, sampled 180 days after TCRalphabeta/CD19-depleted stem cell transplant. This clonotype originated in a female patient aged 2-15 years who had a stem cell transplant for congenital amegakaryocytic thrombocytopenia, so the T cells may come from the graft donor. The rearrangement uses TRBV20-1 and TRBJ1-3; perhaps TRBD1 as D (5 bases). CDR3 loop: CSAPIPGRLGNTIYF. The DNA for the CDR3 is TGCAGTGCTCCAATTCCAGGGAGGTTGGGAAACACCATATATTTT.